This is a list of T cell receptor beta chains from one sample in a study of T cell repertoires in cytomegalovirus infection. No antigen is known for these receptors. Using its own MiXCR run on the reads, TCRdb lists one record per CDR3 protein. Of about 150,000 distinct CDR3 sequences listed, about 31% are singletons. The material sequenced was CD8+ T cells from cultured PBMCs, taken from culture after CMV antigen stimulation. The source is a human donor in good health (CMV status not recorded). Some clones in this sample may be carry-over from other donors' samples. CDR3s include the opening cysteine and the closing phenylalanine or tryptophan. The order of the fields is CDR3 protein, CDR3 DNA, J gene, V gene, D gene, clone size. D genes are given only for firm matches. Rows give clone size only sometimes, using once, few, many, or a class for an expanded clone.

CASSISGEATDTQYF,TGTGCCAGTAGTATAAGCGGGGAAGCCACAGATACGCAGTATTTT,TRBJ2-3,TRBV19,TRBD2,few
CATIGGQGGTEAFF,TGTGCCACCATTGGCGGGCAGGGAGGAACTGAAGCTTTCTTT,TRBJ1-1,TRBV28,NA,few
CSVENPTWGTEAFF,TGCAGCGTTGAAAATCCTACTTGGGGGACTGAAGCTTTCTTT,TRBJ1-1,TRBV29-1,NA,NA
CASRERQGAGEQFF,TGTGCCAGCAGGGAGAGACAGGGGGCTGGTGAGCAGTTCTTC,TRBJ2-1,TRBV2,TRBD1,NA
CASSPGGSGPETQYF,TGTGCCAGCAGCCCCGGCGGTAGCGGGCCAGAGACCCAGTACTTC,TRBJ2-5,TRBV12-3/TRBV12-4,TRBD2,NA
CASSPRDRENEKLFF,TGTGCCAGCTCACCAAGGGACAGGGAGAATGAAAAACTGTTTTTT,TRBJ1-4,TRBV18,TRBD1,NA
CSVQLVQRGNTGELFF,TGCAGCGTACAATTAGTCCAGCGGGGGAACACCGGGGAGCTGTTTTTT,TRBJ2-2,TRBV29-1,TRBD2,NA
CASSQDSGWGYTF,TGCGCCAGCAGCCAAGATAGCGGTTGGGGCTACACCTTC,TRBJ1-2,TRBV4-1,NA,NA
CASSLGVNEQYF,TGTGCCAGCAGTTTGGGGGTGAACGAGCAGTACTTC,TRBJ2-7,TRBV28,NA,NA
CASTPGDYGYTF,TGTGCCAGCACCCCGGGGGACTATGGCTACACCTTC,TRBJ1-2,TRBV12-3/TRBV12-4,NA,few
CASSWTGFNTEAFF,TGTGCCAGCAGTTGGACAGGATTTAACACTGAAGCTTTCTTT,TRBJ1-1,TRBV2,TRBD1,few
CASSSTSTNEKLFF,TGTGCCAGCAGCTCCACCTCAACTAATGAAAAACTGTTTTTT,TRBJ1-4,TRBV4-2,NA,once
CASSLDRVNQPQHF,TGTGCCAGCAGTTTGGACAGGGTGAATCAGCCCCAGCATTTT,TRBJ1-5,TRBV27,TRBD1,NA
CSALLDRGRYEQYF,TGCAGTGCCTTGCTGGACAGGGGGCGGTACGAGCAGTACTTC,TRBJ2-7,TRBV20-1,TRBD1,many
CASSQTGGDFEQFF,TGTGCCAGCAGCCAGACAGGGGGCGATTTTGAGCAGTTCTTC,TRBJ2-1,TRBV14,TRBD1,many
CASSWQLAKNIQYF,TGTGCCAGCAGCTGGCAACTAGCCAAAAACATTCAGTACTTC,TRBJ2-4,TRBV2,NA,NA
CASSLVAGGSETQYF,TGTGCCAGCAGCTTAGTGGCGGGGGGGTCCGAGACCCAGTACTTC,TRBJ2-5,TRBV7-8,TRBD2,many
CASSLIRQGYEQYF,TGTGCCAGCAGCTTAATTCGCCAGGGGTACGAGCAGTACTTC,TRBJ2-7,TRBV7-2,NA,many
CASSQISYEQYF,TGTGCCAGCAGCCAAATCTCCTACGAGCAGTACTTC,TRBJ2-7,TRBV14,NA,NA
CASSWGLNYGYTF,TGTGCCAGCAGCTGGGGCCTTAACTATGGCTACACCTTC,TRBJ1-2,TRBV5-6,NA,many
CASSLGTTNQPQHF,TGTGCCAGCAGTTTAGGGACTACAAATCAGCCCCAGCATTTT,TRBJ1-5,TRBV12-3/TRBV12-4,NA,NA
CASGTRGFHTEAFF,TGTGCCAGCGGTACCAGGGGGTTTCACACTGAAGCTTTCTTT,TRBJ1-1,TRBV28,TRBD1,many
CASSQAQTSNTEAFF,TGCGCCAGCAGCCAAGCTCAGACATCGAACACTGAAGCTTTCTTT,TRBJ1-1,TRBV4-1,NA,few
CASSLAHNRNEQFF,TGTGCCAGCAGCTTAGCTCACAACCGCAATGAGCAGTTCTTC,TRBJ2-1,TRBV7-8,NA,few
CASSLGRRTYEQYF,TGTGCCAGCAGTTTAGGCCGGCGTACCTACGAGCAGTACTTC,TRBJ2-7,TRBV27,NA,NA
CASSALAGAAYEQYF,TGTGCCAGCAGCGCTCTAGCGGGGGCCGCCTACGAGCAGTACTTC,TRBJ2-7,TRBV2,TRBD2,many
CASSYSFFSEQYF,TGTGCCAGCAGTTACTCTTTCTTCAGCGAGCAGTACTTC,TRBJ2-7,TRBV6-5,NA,NA
CASSYGTTYEQYF,TGTGCCAGTAGTTACGGGACAACCTACGAGCAGTACTTC,TRBJ2-7,TRBV27,NA,NA
CASSYAGSSYNEQFF,TGTGCCAGCAGTTATGCGGGGAGCTCCTACAATGAGCAGTTCTTC,TRBJ2-1,TRBV6-5,NA,few
CASSLVRGVYNEQFF,TGTGCCAGCAGCTTGGTCAGGGGGGTCTACAATGAGCAGTTCTTC,TRBJ2-1,TRBV5-4,NA,NA
CASSLPPGATGELFF,TGTGCCAGCAGTTTACCTCCGGGGGCGACCGGGGAGCTGTTTTTT,TRBJ2-2,TRBV12-3/TRBV12-4,NA,NA
CASSLLLPGGTSGANVLTF,TGTGCCAGCAGTCTCCTACTCCCGGGGGGGACCTCTGGGGCCAACGTCCTGACTTTC,TRBJ2-6,TRBV27,TRBD2,NA
CASSIGPNEQFF,TGTGCCAGTAGTATTGGACCCAATGAGCAGTTCTTC,TRBJ2-1,TRBV19,NA,few
CASSLAGQPVNGYTF,TGTGCCAGCAGCTTAGCAGGACAGCCCGTAAATGGCTACACCTTC,TRBJ1-2,TRBV7-8,NA,few
CASSLLGGADTQYF,TGTGCCAGCAGCTTACTGGGGGGGGCAGATACGCAGTATTTT,TRBJ2-3,TRBV7-2,TRBD2,many
CASSPPGQGEQFF,TGTGCCAGCAGCCCTCCGGGACAGGGTGAGCAGTTCTTC,TRBJ2-1,TRBV11-3,TRBD1,NA
CASSPDRGSNSPLHF,TGTGCCAGCAGCCCAGACAGGGGGAGTAATTCACCCCTCCACTTT,TRBJ1-6,TRBV7-6,TRBD1,NA
CASSPDRANTGELFF,TGTGCCAGCAGCCCCGACAGGGCCAACACCGGGGAGCTGTTTTTT,TRBJ2-2,TRBV27,TRBD1,many
CATRDNTQETQYF,TGTGCCACCAGGGACAACACCCAAGAGACCCAGTACTTC,TRBJ2-5,TRBV24-1,NA,NA
CASSSTANYGYTF,TGTGCCAGCAGCTCGACAGCTAACTATGGCTACACCTTC,TRBJ1-2,TRBV7-2,NA,many
CSARDRFTKNIQYF,TGCAGTGCTCGGGACAGGTTTACCAAAAACATTCAGTACTTC,TRBJ2-4,TRBV20-1,TRBD1,few
CASLRYNPRQIARDPSSYNEQFF,TGTGCCAGCTTGCGATACAACCCCAGGCAAATTGCGAGGGATCCATCCTCCTACAATGAGCAGTTCTTC,TRBJ2-1,TRBV7-6,NA,many
CSVEVGGGSGYEQYF,TGCAGCGTTGAAGTAGGCGGGGGGAGCGGCTACGAGCAGTACTTC,TRBJ2-7,TRBV29-1,TRBD2,NA
CASSLDSGFQPQHF,TGTGCCAGCAGCTTAGATTCAGGGTTTCAGCCCCAGCATTTT,TRBJ1-5,TRBV7-6,NA,few
CASSYTRTGNQPQHF,TGTGCCAGCAGCTACACACGGACAGGGAATCAGCCCCAGCATTTT,TRBJ1-5,TRBV6-6,TRBD1,NA
CASSEGRYQETQYF,TGTGCCAGCAGTGAGGGGCGGTACCAAGAGACCCAGTACTTC,TRBJ2-5,TRBV2,NA,NA
CASSQEASQETQYF,TGCGCCAGCAGCCAAGAAGCTAGCCAAGAGACCCAGTACTTC,TRBJ2-5,TRBV4-1,NA,few
CASRRQVATNEKLFF,TGTGCCAGCAGGCGACAGGTGGCAACTAATGAAAAACTGTTTTTT,TRBJ1-4,TRBV7-8,NA,NA